The 26 T cell receptor beta chains presented below share a single source sample, sequenced in a study of blood T cell repertoires in COVID-19. Repertoires were generated with immunoSEQ multiplex PCR, while TCRdb's copy carries only in-frame clones and drops some. Among fewer than 200,000 clones, about 87% were seen once, and the ten largest hold around 2.7%. Material: peripheral blood. These receptors were obtained from a man aged 40-55 years with active or convalescent COVID-19.

The chain combines TRBV6-5 with TRBJ2-5, with a weak D call TRBD1 (5 bases). The germline V gene encodes CDR1 MNHEY and CDR2 SVGAGI. The CDR3 has 12 residues. V shed 6 bases and J shed 5 bases, with 10 bases lying between them. CDR3 DNA: TGTGCCAGCAGGCAGGGTGGGGAGACCCAGTACTTC. Its protein is CASRQGGETQYF.

This clone was seen only a few times. The chain links TRBV10-3 to TRBJ1-3; D is undetermined. This CDR3 is 13 amino acids long. Trimming removed 8 bases at V and 4 bases at J, with 12 bases between. Germline assignment: CDR1 ENHRY and CDR2 SYGVKD. The CDR3 sequence: CAIGAVSGNTIYF. The CDR3 bases are TGTGCCATCGGAGCAGTAAGCGGAAACACCATATATTTT.

The rearrangement uses TRBV21-1 and TRBJ2-1; TRBD2 reflects the table's D call only, with no check against the DNA. TRBV21-1 is shown as a pseudogene. This CDR3 spans 20 amino acids. In DNA form, the CDR3 reads TGTGCCAGCAGTAACCTATCCTTGACTAGCGGGGGGGCCTCCTACAATGAGCAGTTCTTC. This codes for CASSNLSLTSGGASYNEQFF.

The rearrangement uses TRBV15 and TRBJ2-2, with D perhaps matching TRBD2 (7 bases). V lost 7 bases and J lost 3, with 15 bases in between. The germline CDR1 and CDR2 sequences are LNHNV and YYDKDF (reference sequence). The CDR3 contains 15 residues. This chain's CDR3 is CATNPGGGDTGELFF. In DNA form, the CDR3 reads TGTGCCACCAACCCGGGGGGCGGGGACACCGGGGAGCTGTTTTTT. The variable domain in full, completed from reference TRBV15 and TRBJ2-2, reads DAMVIQNPRYQVTQFGKPVTLSCSQTLNHNVMYWYQQKSSQAPKLLFHYYDKDFNNEADTPDNFQSRRPNTSFCFLDIRSPGLGDTAMYLCATNPGGGDTGELFFGEGSRLTVL.

Written as DNA, the CDR3 is TGTGCCAGCAGGCCCCGGGGGGGCGGGGCAGATACGCAGTATTTT. It is translated as CASRPRGGGADTQYF. This chain joins TRBV6-6 and TRBJ2-3; 8 positions match TRBD2. The CDR3 has 15 residues. Trimming at V came to 6 bases and at J to 4 bases, leaving 9 bases not matched to a gene. CDR1 and CDR2 (germline): MNHNY, SVGAGI (reference sequence).

J is TRBJ2-7 and V is TRBV4-1, with 9 bases lining up with TRBD1. This CDR3 spans 15 amino acids. The J segment lost 2 bases and the V segment lost 5 bases, leaving 7 bases of the junction unmatched. The germline CDR1 and CDR2 sequences are MGHRA and YSYEKL. CDR3 amino acids: CASSNPGQGAYEQYF. DNA for the CDR3: TGCGCCAGCAGCAACCCGGGACAGGGTGCCTACGAGCAGTACTTC.

This clone was seen ten or more times. The rearrangement joins TRBV18 to TRBJ2-7; tentative D call: TRBD1 (5 bases). The germline V and J ends were trimmed by 3 bases and 5 bases, with 11 bases remaining between them. Germline V gives CDR1 KGHSH, CDR2 LQKENI. This CDR3 contains 13 residues. CDR3 sequence (DNA): TGTGCCAGCTCACCTGGGCAGGGCGACGAGCAGTACTTC. It yields the protein CASSPGQGDEQYF.

The genes are TRBV12-3 or TRBV12-4 and TRBJ1-6; 9 positions match TRBD1. V gave up 6 bases and J gave up 17 bases; unmatched junction bases: 8. This CDR3 is 12 amino acids long. In nucleotides, the CDR3 is TGTGCCAGCAGGCTCCCGGGACAGGGAATCCACTTT. It yields the protein CASRLPGQGIHF.

This chain joins TRBV6-5 and TRBJ2-2; TRBD1 agrees at 7 bases. The CDR3 length is 15 residues. The V segment lost 4 bases and the J segment 0 bases; nucleotides outside the gene matches: 2. In germline, CDR1 is MNHEY, CDR2 SVGAGI. CDR3 residues: CASSFQGANTGELFF. As DNA, the CDR3 is TGTGCCAGCAGTTTCCAGGGGGCGAACACCGGGGAGCTGTTTTTT.

This chain links TRBV24-1 with TRBJ2-2; 8 nucleotides agree with TRBD1. V lost 2 bases, J lost 5 bases, and 6 bases stayed unmatched. CDR1 and CDR2 (germline): KGHDR, SFDVKD. The CDR3 is made up of 16 amino acids. CDR3 nucleotide sequence: TGTGCCACCAGTGATTCCGGGACAGGAATGACCGGGGAGCTGTTTTTT. This translates into CATSDSGTGMTGELFF.

This clone has only a few counts. The CDR3 region has the DNA TGTGCCAGCAGCAAGGGGACAGGGTATAATTCACCCCTCCACTTT. Protein sequence: CASSKGTGYNSPLHF. The chain uses TRBV11-2 and TRBJ1-6; 9 positions match TRBD1. After removal of 5 bases from V and 4 bases from J, the junction contained 3 bases not matched to a gene. CDR1 and CDR2 from the germline V gene are SGHAT and FQNNGV. The CDR3 is 15 residues long.

The rearrangement joins TRBV7-2 to TRBJ2-1; D might be TRBD1 (5 bases). This CDR3 region has 14 residues. V shed 4 bases and J shed 4 bases, with 11 bases lying between them. CDR1 and CDR2 (germline): SGHTA, FQGNSA. The CDR3 DNA reads as TGTGCCAGCAGCTCATCCAACAGGTACAATGAGCAGTTCTTC. Translating it yields CASSSSNRYNEQFF.

The chain couples TRBV19 to TRBJ1-2; TRBD1 matches 7 bases. V dropped 6 bases and J dropped 4; count of bases not matched to a gene: 11. The germline V gene has CDR1 LNHDA and CDR2 SQIVND (reference sequence). The CDR3 is 15 residues long. CDR3 sequence reads: CASSSRDRTIYGYTF. The CDR3 nucleotides are TGTGCCAGTAGCTCCCGGGACAGAACTATCTATGGCTACACCTTC. The full variable domain, completed using reference TRBV19 and TRBJ1-2, is DGGITQSPKYLFRKEGQNVTLSCEQNLNHDAMYWYRQDPGQGLRLIYYSQIVNDFQKGDIAEGYSVSREKKESFPLTVTSAQKNPTAFYLCASSSRDRTIYGYTFGSGTRLTVV.

V is TRBV18 and J is TRBJ1-5, with TRBD1 matching over 11 bases. Germline-derived CDR1 and CDR2 are KGHSH and LQKENI. CDR3 length: 18 amino acids. The trim removed 0 bases at V and 6 bases at J, leaving 10 bases unmatched. The CDR3 is CASSPPPSFGTGGQPQHF. CDR3 nucleotide sequence: TGTGCCAGCTCACCACCGCCGAGTTTCGGGACAGGGGGTCAGCCCCAGCATTTT.

V and J are TRBV28 and TRBJ1-1; D unresolved. CDR3 size: 11 residues. Germline V gives CDR1 MDHEN, CDR2 SYDVKM. V lost 6 bases and J 1 base, leaving 3 bases between the germline ends. The DNA of the CDR3 is TGTGCCAGCAGCTGGAACACTGAAGCTTTCTTT. It specifies CASSWNTEAFF.

CDR3 nucleotide sequence: TGTGCCAGCAGTGGCCCGGACAGGGCTTTTTGGGGCTACACCTTC. As protein: CASSGPDRAFWGYTF. V is TRBV6-4 and J is TRBJ1-2, with TRBD1 matching over 8 bases. Trimming cost V 4 bases and J 8 bases; bases outside gene matches: 12. The CDR3 is made up of 15 amino acids. In germline, CDR1 is MRHNA, CDR2 SNTAGT.

The V call is TRBV12-3 or TRBV12-4, the J call TRBJ1-2; D is ambiguous. With 4 bases removed from V and 4 bases from J, the gap between germline ends came to 10 bases. CDR3 length equals 13 residues. CDR3 nucleotides: TGTGCCAGCAGTTCGAGTACAGCCTATGGCTACACCTTC. Translating gives CASSSSTAYGYTF.

The J gene is TRBJ1-2, the V gene TRBV5-4, with TRBD1 as a possible D gene (6 bases). This CDR3 is built from 14 residues. CDR1 is SGHNT and CDR2 is YYREEE in the germline V gene (reference sequence). V shed 3 bases and J shed 1 base, with 10 bases lying between them. CDR3: CASSSGQINYGYTF. The DNA of the CDR3 is TGTGCCAGCAGCTCCGGACAGATTAACTATGGCTACACCTTC.

This chain links TRBV19 with TRBJ1-5; tentatively, D is TRBD1 (5 bases). The CDR3 loop spans 16 amino acids. In germline, CDR1 is LNHDA, CDR2 SQIVND (reference sequence). V was cut by 5 bases and J by 1 base, with 15 bases left in between. In nucleotides, the CDR3 is TGTGCCAGTAGTTTTCTGGGGCAGCTAAGCAATCAGCCCCAGCATTTT. It is translated as CASSFLGQLSNQPQHF.

The chain joins TRBV5-1 to TRBJ1-1; D may be TRBD1 (5 bases). V was trimmed by 0 bases and J by 5 bases, leaving 8 bases between them. CDR1 is SGHRS, CDR2 YFSETQ, per germline. This CDR3 region has 13 residues. The CDR3 DNA reads TGCGCCAGCAGCTTGGGTGGGGGGACTGAAGCTTTCTTT. This codes for CASSLGGGTEAFF.

The chain couples TRBV11-2 to TRBJ1-1, with D uncertain. The CDR3 sequence is 12 residues long. In germline, CDR1 is SGHAT, CDR2 FQNNGV. The ends were cut back, 5 bases at V and 5 bases at J, with 9 bases in the middle. The CDR3 sequence is CASSLERTEAFF. CDR3 bases: TGTGCCAGCAGCCTCGAGCGAACTGAAGCTTTCTTT.

The rearrangement joins TRBV6-5 to TRBJ2-2, with 7 bases fitting TRBD1. The CDR3 contains 16 residues. The V gene's germline CDR1 is MNHEY and CDR2 SVGAGI. Trimming removed 0 bases from V and 5 bases from J; junction bases left unmatched: 6. The CDR3 protein is CASSYSGNRGTGELFF. As DNA, the CDR3 is TGTGCCAGCAGTTACTCGGGGAACAGGGGAACCGGGGAGCTGTTTTTT.

This clone has only a few counts. This chain joins TRBV5-5 and TRBJ1-6, with a possible D match to TRBD1 (5 bases). V was pared by 1 base and J by 7 bases, with 15 bases between. CDR3 length: 16 amino acids. Germline V lookup: CDR1 SGHKS, CDR2 YYEKEE (reference sequence). The CDR3 sequence: CASSLTPTASNSPLHF. In nucleotides, the CDR3 is TGTGCCAGCAGCTTGACGCCGACAGCGTCGAATTCACCCCTCCACTTT.

With regard to this clone: The same CDR3 arises from other DNA sequences in this sample as well. J is TRBJ2-5 and V is TRBV5-1; 8 bases map to TRBD1. The CDR3 length is 14 residues. The V segment lost 4 bases and the J segment 0 bases; nucleotides outside the gene matches: 2. Germline V gene lookup returns CDR1 SGHRS and CDR2 YFSETQ. CDR3 sequence reads: CASSPQGDQETQYF. The CDR3 bases are TGCGCCAGCAGCCCACAGGGGGACCAAGAGACCCAGTACTTC. Based on the CDR3 plus reference TRBV5-1 and TRBJ2-5, the full variable domain is KAGVTQTPRYLIKTRGQQVTLSCSPISGHRSVSWYQQTPGQGLQFLFEYFSETQRNKGNFPGRFSGRQFSNSRSEMNVSTLELGDSALYLCASSPQGDQETQYFGPGTRLLVL.

The chain has TRBV2 and TRBJ2-7; 8 bases agree with TRBD1. The junction had 16 bases not matched to a gene; V was cut back by 0 bases and J by 0 bases. CDR1 is SNHLY and CDR2 is FYNNEI in the germline V gene. The CDR3 spans 20 residues. The CDR3 loop is CASSEAHWDRRSGSSYEQYF. The CDR3 nucleotides are TGTGCCAGCAGTGAAGCCCACTGGGACAGGAGGAGTGGGTCCTCCTACGAGCAGTACTTC.

There are a few counts of this clone. The chain is built from TRBV5-8 and TRBJ1-2; TRBD1 agrees at 9 bases. CDR1 and CDR2 from the germline V gene are SGHTS and YDEGEE. The CDR3 runs to 15 residues. J was trimmed by 12 bases and V by 0 bases; bases with no gene match: 12. CDR3 loop: CASSLVEQGALGNTF. The CDR3, as DNA: TGTGCCAGCAGCTTGGTTGAACAGGGGGCGCTTGGGAACACCTTC.